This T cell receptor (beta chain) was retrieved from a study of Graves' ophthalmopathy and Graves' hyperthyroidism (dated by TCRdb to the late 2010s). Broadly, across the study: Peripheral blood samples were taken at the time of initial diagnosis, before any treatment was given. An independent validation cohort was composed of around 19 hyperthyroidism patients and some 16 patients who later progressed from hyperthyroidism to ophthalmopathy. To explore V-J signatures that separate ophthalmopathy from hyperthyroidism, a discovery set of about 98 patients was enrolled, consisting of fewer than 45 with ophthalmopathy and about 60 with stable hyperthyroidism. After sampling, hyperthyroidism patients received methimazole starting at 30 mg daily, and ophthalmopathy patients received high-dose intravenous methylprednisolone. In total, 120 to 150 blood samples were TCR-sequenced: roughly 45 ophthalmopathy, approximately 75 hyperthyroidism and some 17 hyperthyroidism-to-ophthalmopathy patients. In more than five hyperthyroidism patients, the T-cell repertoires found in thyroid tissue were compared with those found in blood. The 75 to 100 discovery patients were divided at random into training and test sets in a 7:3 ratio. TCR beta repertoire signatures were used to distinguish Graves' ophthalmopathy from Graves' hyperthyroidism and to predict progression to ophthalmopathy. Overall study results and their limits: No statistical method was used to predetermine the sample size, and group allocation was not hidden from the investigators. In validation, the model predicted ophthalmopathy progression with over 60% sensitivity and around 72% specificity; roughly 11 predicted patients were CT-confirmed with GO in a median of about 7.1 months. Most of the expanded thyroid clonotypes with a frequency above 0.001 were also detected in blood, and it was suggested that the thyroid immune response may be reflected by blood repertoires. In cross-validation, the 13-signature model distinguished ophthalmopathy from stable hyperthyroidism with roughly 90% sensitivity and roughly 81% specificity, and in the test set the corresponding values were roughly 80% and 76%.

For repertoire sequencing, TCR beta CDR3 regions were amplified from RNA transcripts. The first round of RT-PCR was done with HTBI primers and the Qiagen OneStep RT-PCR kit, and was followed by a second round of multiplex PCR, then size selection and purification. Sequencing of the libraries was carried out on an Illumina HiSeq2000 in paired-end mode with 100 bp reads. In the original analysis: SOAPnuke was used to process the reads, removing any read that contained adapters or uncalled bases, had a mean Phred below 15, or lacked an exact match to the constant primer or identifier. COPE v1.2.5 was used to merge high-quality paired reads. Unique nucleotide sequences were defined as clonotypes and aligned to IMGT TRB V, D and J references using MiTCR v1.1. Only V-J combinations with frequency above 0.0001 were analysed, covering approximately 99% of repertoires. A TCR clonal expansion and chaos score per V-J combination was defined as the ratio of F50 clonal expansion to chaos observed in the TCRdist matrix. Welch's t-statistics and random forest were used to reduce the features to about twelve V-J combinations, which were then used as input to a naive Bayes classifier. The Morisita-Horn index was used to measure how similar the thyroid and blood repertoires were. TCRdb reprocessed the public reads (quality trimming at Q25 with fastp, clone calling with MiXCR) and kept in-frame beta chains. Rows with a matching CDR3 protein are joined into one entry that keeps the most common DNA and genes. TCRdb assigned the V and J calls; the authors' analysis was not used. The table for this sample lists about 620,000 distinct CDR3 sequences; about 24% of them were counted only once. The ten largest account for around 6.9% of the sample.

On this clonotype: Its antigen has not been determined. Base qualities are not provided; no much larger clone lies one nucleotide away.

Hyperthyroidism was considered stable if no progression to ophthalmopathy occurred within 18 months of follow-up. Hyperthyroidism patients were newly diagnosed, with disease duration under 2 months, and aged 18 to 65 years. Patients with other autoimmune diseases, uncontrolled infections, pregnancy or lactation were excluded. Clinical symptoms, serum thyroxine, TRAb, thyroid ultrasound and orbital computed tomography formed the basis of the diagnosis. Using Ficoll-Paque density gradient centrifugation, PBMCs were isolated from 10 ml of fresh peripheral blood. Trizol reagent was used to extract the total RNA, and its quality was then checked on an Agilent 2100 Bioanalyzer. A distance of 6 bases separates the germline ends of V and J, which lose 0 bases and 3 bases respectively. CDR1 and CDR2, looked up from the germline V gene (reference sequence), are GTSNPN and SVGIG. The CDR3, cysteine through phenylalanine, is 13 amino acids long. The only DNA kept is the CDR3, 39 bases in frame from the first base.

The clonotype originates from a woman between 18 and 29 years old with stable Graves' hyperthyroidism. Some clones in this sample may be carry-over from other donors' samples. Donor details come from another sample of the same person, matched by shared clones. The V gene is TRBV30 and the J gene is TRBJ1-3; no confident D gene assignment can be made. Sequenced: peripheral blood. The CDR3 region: CAWSVRNGNTIYF. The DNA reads TGTGCCTGGAGTGTACGGAATGGAAACACCATATATTTT.